This T cell receptor (beta chain) was found in a study of blood T cell repertoires in COVID-19. As for the study in general: Italy, Spain and the United States were the sources of the convalescent and acute COVID-19 samples. From T cells, B-cell-depleted T cells, or PBMCs came the material, which was cDNA or gDNA.

Seattle patients were enrolled during active infection and followed longitudinally. Germline V lookup: CDR1 MNHEY, CDR2 SMNVEV (reference sequence). This CDR3 has 16 amino acids. Trimming removed 3 bases from V and 0 bases from J; junction bases left unmatched: 5. The authors' processing: Using reference gene primer amplification, nucleated cell counts were estimated. Using immunoSEQ multiplex PCR, the repertoire was profiled, and TCRdb retains in-frame clones only, with some absent. The V and J calls and clone size are taken from that table; D and trimming were inferred from the DNA. Here the sample spans 150,000 or so clones, around 85% being singletons.

This TCR came from a man aged 60-69 years with COVID-19, enrolled during active disease. What was sequenced was peripheral blood. The V and J genes are TRBV27 and TRBJ1-1; 9 bases are a match to TRBD1. CDR3 sequence: CASSLGTGTMNTEAFF. Written as DNA, the CDR3 is TGTGCCAGCAGTTTGGGGACAGGGACTATGAACACTGAAGCTTTCTTT.